Listed below are T cell receptor beta chains from one sample, sequenced in a study of human T cells and chemical hapten exposure. TCRdb re-called the RACE reads with MiXCR, one entry per CDR3 protein. The sample has more than 150,000 distinct CDR3 sequences, about 25% seen once. Material: whole blood, obtained in connection with sensitization to the hapten diphenylcyclopropenone (DPC). The receptors derive from a woman aged 40 to 50 with alopecia areata. Some clones in this sample may be carry-over from other donors' samples. Each CDR3 is given with its conserved first and last residue. Fields, in order: J gene, D gene, clone size, V gene, CDR3 protein, CDR3 DNA. D genes are given only for firm matches. Not all rows give a size; the values are once, few, many and, for expanded clones, a class.

j_call: TRBJ2-7; d_call: .; clone_size: many; v_call: TRBV20-1; cdr3_aa: CSASPSLPPNNRYEQYF; cdr3_nt: TGCAGTGCTAGTCCCAGCTTACCTCCAAACAACCGCTACGAGCAGTACTTC
j_call: TRBJ2-3; d_call: TRBD2; clone_size: .; v_call: TRBV27; cdr3_aa: CASSPYLREVYKDTQYF; cdr3_nt: TGTGCCAGCAGCCCATACTTGCGGGAGGTGTATAAAGATACGCAGTATTTT
j_call: TRBJ2-7; d_call: TRBD2; clone_size: .; v_call: TRBV5-1; cdr3_aa: CASRSGNVDREQYF; cdr3_nt: TGCGCCAGCAGGAGCGGGAATGTCGATCGGGAGCAGTACTTC
j_call: TRBJ2-7; d_call: .; clone_size: .; v_call: TRBV4-2; cdr3_aa: CASSQDLGTYEQYF; cdr3_nt: TGTGCCAGCAGCCAAGATTTGGGGACATACGAGCAGTACTTC
j_call: TRBJ2-7; d_call: TRBD2; clone_size: .; v_call: TRBV6-2/TRBV6-3; cdr3_aa: CASSYAGLAGRRIEQYF; cdr3_nt: TGTGCCAGCAGTTACGCGGGACTAGCGGGGAGAAGAATCGAGCAGTACTTC
j_call: TRBJ2-1; d_call: TRBD2; clone_size: .; v_call: TRBV28; cdr3_aa: CASSSPAGDSYNEQFF; cdr3_nt: TGTGCCAGCAGCTCCCCTGCGGGGGACTCCTACAATGAGCAGTTCTTC
j_call: TRBJ1-1; d_call: .; clone_size: .; v_call: TRBV2; cdr3_aa: CASISSRVTEAFF; cdr3_nt: TGTGCCAGCATTTCGTCACGAGTCACTGAAGCTTTCTTT
j_call: TRBJ2-1; d_call: .; clone_size: once; v_call: TRBV6-5; cdr3_aa: CASRSPVSYNEQFF; cdr3_nt: TGTGCCAGCAGGAGCCCGGTCTCCTACAATGAGCAGTTCTTC
j_call: TRBJ2-3; d_call: .; clone_size: few; v_call: TRBV7-2; cdr3_aa: CASSNYGTDTQYF; cdr3_nt: TGTGCCAGCAGCAACTATGGCACAGATACGCAGTATTTT
j_call: TRBJ2-1; d_call: TRBD2; clone_size: .; v_call: TRBV28; cdr3_aa: CASTPLTSGYYNEQFF; cdr3_nt: TGTGCCAGCACCCCGCTGACTAGCGGGTACTACAATGAGCAGTTCTTC
j_call: TRBJ2-1; d_call: TRBD2; clone_size: many; v_call: TRBV6-5; cdr3_aa: CASSYSPSGYNEQFF; cdr3_nt: TGTGCCAGCAGTTACTCGCCTAGCGGGTACAATGAGCAGTTCTTC
j_call: TRBJ2-2; d_call: .; clone_size: .; v_call: TRBV10-3; cdr3_aa: CATTESNTGELFF; cdr3_nt: TGTGCCACTACCGAGTCGAACACCGGGGAGCTGTTTTTT
j_call: TRBJ2-7; d_call: .; clone_size: few; v_call: TRBV18; cdr3_aa: CASSPASHHEQYF; cdr3_nt: TGTGCCAGCTCACCCGCTAGCCACCACGAGCAGTACTTC
j_call: TRBJ2-6; d_call: .; clone_size: .; v_call: TRBV28; cdr3_aa: CASNLSGANVLTF; cdr3_nt: TGTGCCAGCAACCTCTCTGGGGCCAACGTCCTGACTTTC
j_call: TRBJ1-3; d_call: .; clone_size: .; v_call: TRBV28; cdr3_aa: CASGPQFPGNTIYF; cdr3_nt: TGTGCCAGCGGCCCACAGTTCCCTGGAAACACCATATATTTT
j_call: TRBJ2-3; d_call: .; clone_size: many; v_call: TRBV5-1; cdr3_aa: CASSSASTDTQYF; cdr3_nt: TGTGCCAGCAGCTCAGCTAGCACAGATACGCAGTATTTT
j_call: TRBJ2-2; d_call: TRBD2; clone_size: .; v_call: TRBV5-5; cdr3_aa: CASSWGGSEISGELFF; cdr3_nt: TGTGCCAGCAGCTGGGGGGGTAGCGAGATCTCCGGGGAGCTGTTTTTT
j_call: TRBJ1-5; d_call: .; clone_size: few; v_call: TRBV20-1; cdr3_aa: CSAWGGRAQPQHF; cdr3_nt: TGCAGTGCTTGGGGGGGCAGGGCCCAGCCCCAGCATTTT
j_call: TRBJ2-7; d_call: .; clone_size: .; v_call: TRBV4-1; cdr3_aa: CASSQGTQGLYEQYF; cdr3_nt: TGCGCCAGCAGCCAAGGTACACAGGGTTTGTACGAGCAGTACTTC
j_call: TRBJ2-1; d_call: TRBD2; clone_size: once; v_call: TRBV7-2; cdr3_aa: CASSTGLVVEQFF; cdr3_nt: TGTGCCAGCAGCACGGGACTAGTCGTCGAGCAGTTCTTC
j_call: TRBJ2-1; d_call: TRBD1; clone_size: .; v_call: TRBV11-2; cdr3_aa: CASSLRGDSSYNEQFF; cdr3_nt: TGTGCCAGCAGCCTTCGTGGGGACAGTAGCTACAATGAGCAGTTCTTC
j_call: TRBJ2-7; d_call: TRBD1; clone_size: many; v_call: TRBV10-3; cdr3_aa: CAISPGTGSYEQYF; cdr3_nt: TGTGCCATCAGTCCCGGGACAGGGTCCTACGAGCAGTACTTC
j_call: TRBJ2-7; d_call: TRBD1; clone_size: .; v_call: TRBV6-5; cdr3_aa: CASSSLSGTGLDGEQYF; cdr3_nt: TGTGCCAGCAGTTCGCTCTCCGGGACAGGGTTAGATGGCGAGCAGTACTTC
j_call: TRBJ2-5; d_call: .; clone_size: .; v_call: TRBV18; cdr3_aa: CASSPGQETQYF; cdr3_nt: TGTGCCAGCTCACCCGGACAAGAGACCCAGTACTTC
j_call: TRBJ1-6; d_call: .; clone_size: .; v_call: TRBV6-2/TRBV6-3; cdr3_aa: CASSYPRNNSPLHF; cdr3_nt: TGTGCCAGCAGTTACCCGCGAAATAATTCACCCCTCCACTTT
j_call: TRBJ2-2; d_call: .; clone_size: .; v_call: TRBV4-3; cdr3_aa: CASSQDFVTGELFF; cdr3_nt: TGCGCCAGCAGCCAAGATTTCGTCACCGGGGAGCTGTTTTTT
j_call: TRBJ2-3; d_call: TRBD1; clone_size: many; v_call: TRBV24-1; cdr3_aa: CATSDPTGVGDTQYF; cdr3_nt: TGTGCCACCAGTGATCCGACAGGGGTTGGAGATACGCAGTATTTT
j_call: TRBJ2-2; d_call: TRBD1; clone_size: many; v_call: TRBV28; cdr3_aa: CASSPPDRSTSSGELFF; cdr3_nt: TGTGCCAGCAGTCCCCCGGACAGGTCCACCTCCTCAGGGGAGCTGTTTTTT
j_call: TRBJ1-1; d_call: .; clone_size: many; v_call: TRBV7-2; cdr3_aa: CASSIGGWGTEAFF; cdr3_nt: TGTGCCAGCAGCATAGGGGGTTGGGGCACTGAAGCTTTCTTT
j_call: TRBJ2-3; d_call: .; clone_size: .; v_call: TRBV28; cdr3_aa: CASSLPLGGGGPDTQYF; cdr3_nt: TGTGCCAGCAGTTTGCCTTTAGGGGGAGGGGGGCCAGATACGCAGTATTTT
j_call: TRBJ1-5; d_call: TRBD1; clone_size: .; v_call: TRBV12-3/TRBV12-4; cdr3_aa: CASSSDRGQHF; cdr3_nt: TGTGCCAGCAGTTCCGACAGGGGGCAGCATTTT
j_call: TRBJ1-2; d_call: TRBD1; clone_size: .; v_call: TRBV29-1; cdr3_aa: CSVEPDRPGYTF; cdr3_nt: TGCAGCGTTGAGCCGGACAGGCCTGGCTACACCTTC
j_call: TRBJ2-1; d_call: TRBD1; clone_size: .; v_call: TRBV7-6; cdr3_aa: CASSSRDRVEQFF; cdr3_nt: TGTGCCAGCAGCTCCCGGGACAGGGTGGAGCAGTTCTTC
j_call: TRBJ1-1; d_call: .; clone_size: few; v_call: TRBV4-1; cdr3_aa: CASSSAWGAGTEAFF; cdr3_nt: TGCGCCAGCAGCTCCGCGTGGGGCGCAGGAACTGAAGCTTTCTTT
j_call: TRBJ2-7; d_call: TRBD2; clone_size: .; v_call: TRBV28; cdr3_aa: CASSFGGSSYEQYF; cdr3_nt: TGTGCCAGCAGTTTCGGGGGGAGCTCCTACGAGCAGTACTTC
j_call: TRBJ2-2; d_call: .; clone_size: .; v_call: TRBV7-8; cdr3_aa: CASSLVLDTGELFF; cdr3_nt: TGTGCCAGCAGCTTAGTTCTGGACACCGGGGAGCTGTTTTTT
j_call: TRBJ1-2; d_call: .; clone_size: .; v_call: TRBV6-2/TRBV6-3; cdr3_aa: CASSFSGTMGYTF; cdr3_nt: TGTGCCAGCAGTTTCTCCGGGACAATGGGCTACACCTTC
j_call: TRBJ2-1; d_call: .; clone_size: few; v_call: TRBV7-2; cdr3_aa: CASSLGRRGQFF; cdr3_nt: TGTGCCAGCAGCTTAGGCCGCCGGGGGCAGTTCTTC
j_call: TRBJ2-7; d_call: .; clone_size: few; v_call: TRBV5-1; cdr3_aa: CASSLAVRGYEQYF; cdr3_nt: TGCGCCAGCAGCTTGGCGGTCAGGGGCTACGAGCAGTACTTC
j_call: TRBJ1-2; d_call: .; clone_size: .; v_call: TRBV9; cdr3_aa: CASSVADYGYTF; cdr3_nt: TGTGCCAGCAGCGTAGCTGACTATGGCTACACCTTC
j_call: TRBJ2-3; d_call: .; clone_size: few; v_call: TRBV10-3; cdr3_aa: CAIGRPSTDTQYF; cdr3_nt: TGTGCCATCGGTCGTCCTAGCACAGATACGCAGTATTTT
j_call: TRBJ2-7; d_call: TRBD1; clone_size: .; v_call: TRBV6-2/TRBV6-3; cdr3_aa: CASSRQGSNEQYF; cdr3_nt: TGTGCCAGCAGTCGACAGGGGTCTAACGAGCAGTACTTC
j_call: TRBJ2-1; d_call: .; clone_size: .; v_call: TRBV4-2; cdr3_aa: CASSQGAEAYEQFF; cdr3_nt: TGTGCCAGCAGCCAAGGGGCCGAAGCCTATGAGCAGTTCTTC
j_call: TRBJ2-5; d_call: .; clone_size: .; v_call: TRBV9; cdr3_aa: CASSVGISPGETQYF; cdr3_nt: TGTGCCAGCAGCGTAGGAATCAGCCCGGGGGAGACCCAGTACTTC
j_call: TRBJ1-5; d_call: .; clone_size: .; v_call: TRBV5-1; cdr3_aa: CASSLATGGAQHF; cdr3_nt: TGCGCCAGCAGCTTGGCCACCGGGGGGGCCCAGCATTTT
j_call: TRBJ1-4; d_call: .; clone_size: once; v_call: TRBV3-1; cdr3_aa: CASSRGGGATNEKLFF; cdr3_nt: TGTGCCAGCAGCCGCGGTGGGGGAGCAACTAATGAAAAACTGTTTTTT
j_call: TRBJ1-1; d_call: .; clone_size: .; v_call: TRBV5-1; cdr3_aa: CASSPAPGGGTEAFF; cdr3_nt: TGCGCCAGCAGCCCGGCACCTGGGGGCGGCACTGAAGCTTTCTTT
j_call: TRBJ2-6; d_call: .; clone_size: .; v_call: TRBV12-3/TRBV12-4; cdr3_aa: CASSPGLFSGANVLTF; cdr3_nt: TGTGCCAGCAGTCCAGGACTCTTCTCTGGGGCCAACGTCCTGACTTTC
j_call: TRBJ1-3; d_call: TRBD1; clone_size: few; v_call: TRBV29-1; cdr3_aa: CSVEGDSGTGDSGNTIYF; cdr3_nt: TGCAGCGTTGAAGGGGATTCCGGGACAGGGGACTCTGGAAACACCATATATTTT
j_call: TRBJ2-4; d_call: .; clone_size: few; v_call: TRBV7-9; cdr3_aa: CASSLGGVVKNIQYF; cdr3_nt: TGTGCCAGCAGCTTAGGGGGGGTGGTCAAAAACATTCAGTACTTC
j_call: TRBJ2-5; d_call: .; clone_size: few; v_call: TRBV2; cdr3_aa: CASRAPGEETQYF; cdr3_nt: TGTGCCAGCAGGGCGCCAGGGGAAGAGACCCAGTACTTC
j_call: TRBJ2-3; d_call: TRBD2; clone_size: .; v_call: TRBV7-3; cdr3_aa: CASSPGLAATDTQYF; cdr3_nt: TGTGCCAGCAGCCCAGGACTAGCGGCTACAGATACGCAGTATTTT
j_call: TRBJ1-1; d_call: TRBD1; clone_size: few; v_call: TRBV29-1; cdr3_aa: CSVETGMNTEAFF; cdr3_nt: TGCAGCGTTGAGACAGGGATGAACACTGAAGCTTTCTTT
j_call: TRBJ2-3; d_call: .; clone_size: many; v_call: TRBV7-2; cdr3_aa: CASSLAITDTQYF; cdr3_nt: TGTGCCAGCAGCTTAGCGATCACAGATACGCAGTATTTT
j_call: TRBJ2-7; d_call: TRBD1; clone_size: .; v_call: TRBV5-1; cdr3_aa: CASSLAGGTYEQYF; cdr3_nt: TGCGCCAGCAGCTTGGCAGGGGGAACCTACGAGCAGTACTTC
j_call: TRBJ1-2; d_call: .; clone_size: .; v_call: TRBV7-2; cdr3_aa: CASTTGYGYTF; cdr3_nt: TGTGCCAGCACGACAGGCTATGGCTACACCTTC
j_call: TRBJ1-5; d_call: .; clone_size: .; v_call: TRBV6-2/TRBV6-3; cdr3_aa: CASSYARDGQLGQPQHF; cdr3_nt: TGTGCCAGCAGTTACGCGAGGGACGGCCAACTGGGGCAGCCCCAGCATTTT
j_call: TRBJ2-7; d_call: TRBD2; clone_size: few; v_call: TRBV28; cdr3_aa: CASSLGGLAGSYEQYF; cdr3_nt: TGTGCCAGCAGTTTAGGGGGACTAGCGGGATCCTACGAGCAGTACTTC